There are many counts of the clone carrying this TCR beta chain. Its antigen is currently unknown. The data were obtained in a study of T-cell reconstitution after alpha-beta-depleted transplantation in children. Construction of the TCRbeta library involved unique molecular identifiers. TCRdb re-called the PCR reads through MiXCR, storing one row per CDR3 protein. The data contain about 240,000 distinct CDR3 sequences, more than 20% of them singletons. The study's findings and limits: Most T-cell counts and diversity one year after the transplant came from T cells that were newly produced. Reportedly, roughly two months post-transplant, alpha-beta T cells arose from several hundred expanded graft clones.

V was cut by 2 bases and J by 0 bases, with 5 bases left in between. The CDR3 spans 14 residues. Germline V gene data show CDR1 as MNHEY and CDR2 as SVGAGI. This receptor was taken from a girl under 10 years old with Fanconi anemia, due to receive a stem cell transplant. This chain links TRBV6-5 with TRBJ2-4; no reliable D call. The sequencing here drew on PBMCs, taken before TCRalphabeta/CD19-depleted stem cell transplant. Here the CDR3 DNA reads TGTGCCAGCAGTTACGGGCTAGCCAAAAACATTCAGTACTTC. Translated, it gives CASSYGLAKNIQYF.